What follows are 27 T cell receptor beta chains derived from one specimen sequenced in a study of T cells in Graves' hyperthyroidism and ophthalmopathy. Amplification yielded TCR beta CDR3 regions, with RNA transcripts as the source. HTBI primers drove first-round RT-PCR of the TCR CDR3. Using its own MiXCR run on the multiplex PCR reads, TCRdb lists one record per CDR3 protein. The table has a few hundred thousand distinct CDR3 sequences, 35% to 55% seen once. What was sequenced was peripheral blood or thyroid tissue (not recorded which). These TCRs come from a young woman with Graves' hyperthyroidism.

This chain joins TRBV4-1 and TRBJ2-6, with a tentative D call TRBD2 (5 bases). Germline loops: CDR1 MGHRA, CDR2 YSYEKL. V was trimmed by 3 bases and J by 3 bases, leaving 15 bases between them. CDR3 size: 17 residues. CDR3 nucleotide sequence: TGCGCCAGCAGCCATATGGGGAGTAGTGGTGGGGCCAACGTCCTGACTTTC. Amino acids: CASSHMGSSGGANVLTF.

This clonotype was observed many times. This chain joins TRBV12-3 or TRBV12-4 and TRBJ1-1; D is ambiguous. This CDR3 contains 12 residues. Between the trimmed V and J ends, which lost 6 bases and 5 bases, there was a span of 10 bases. The CDR3 sequence: CASRGRGTEAFF. The CDR3 DNA sequence: TGTGCCAGCAGGGGGAGAGGGACTGAAGCTTTCTTT.

There are many counts of this clonotype. This sequence joins TRBV5-8 and TRBJ1-1; 7 nucleotides align to TRBD1. Trimming at V came to 4 bases and at J to 5 bases, leaving 8 bases not matched to a gene. Germline loops: CDR1 SGHTS, CDR2 YDEGEE. The CDR3 loop spans 14 amino acids. The CDR3 sequence: CASSGRGGGTEAFF. The CDR3 DNA reads TGTGCCAGCAGCGGCAGAGGGGGCGGGACTGAAGCTTTCTTT. The full variable domain, with the rest looked up from reference TRBV5-8 and TRBJ1-1, is EAGVTQSPTHLIKTRGQQATLRCSPISGHTSVYWYQQALGLGLQFLLWYDEGEERNRGNFPPRFSGRQFPNYSSELNVNALELEDSALYLCASSGRGGGTEAFFGQGTRLTVV.

This clonotype was detected only a few times. CDR3 DNA: TGTGCCAGCAGCGATTGGGAATCTTCCGCGGATTCACCCCTCCACTTT. Protein product: CASSDWESSADSPLHF. The rearrangement joins TRBV3-1 to TRBJ1-6; D not certain. The CDR3 spans 16 residues. Between the trimmed V and J ends, which lost 5 bases and 8 bases, there was a span of 19 bases. Germline CDR1 and CDR2: LGHDT and YNNKEL (reference sequence).

V gene TRBV19 combines with J gene TRBJ1-6; 7 nucleotides align to TRBD1. Germline CDR1 is LNHDA and CDR2 is SQIVND (reference sequence). The CDR3 is made up of 15 amino acids. V shed 5 bases and J 7 bases; nucleotides not matched to a gene: 8. The CDR3, as DNA: TGTGCCAGTAGTCCTCGACAGGGAACAAATTCACCCCTCCACTTT. Its protein is CASSPRQGTNSPLHF.

This clonotype was picked up one time. V is TRBV7-6 and J is TRBJ2-1; no clear D gene. The CDR3 has 12 residues. Germline V CDR1 and CDR2: SGHVS, FNYEAQ. Trimming cost V 5 bases and J 6 bases, with 8 bases left between them. In nucleotides, the CDR3 is TGTGCCAGCAGCCTCAGGCCCAATGAGCAGTTCTTC. Residues: CASSLRPNEQFF. Full variable domain (missing parts from reference TRBV7-6 and TRBJ2-1): GAGVSQSPRYKVTKRGQDVALRCDPISGHVSLYWYRQALGQGPEFLTYFNYEAQQDKSGLPNDRFSAERPEGSISTLTIQRTEQRDSAMYRCASSLRPNEQFFGPGTRLTVL.

A few counts support this clonotype. This chain joins TRBV20-1 and TRBJ2-3; 9 bases match TRBD2. The germline V gene has CDR1 DFQATT and CDR2 SNEGSKA (reference sequence). V was pared by 6 bases and J by 2 bases, with 15 bases of the junction left unmatched. This CDR3 spans 17 amino acids. The CDR3 nucleotides are TGCAGTGCGCCATTAAGGAAATCTAGCGGGAACACAGATACGCAGTATTTT. This sequence encodes CSAPLRKSSGNTDTQYF.

This clonotype showed up many times. A read error may account for a junction end that differs from germline. J is TRBJ2-7 and V is TRBV7-2, with D hard to call. Germline CDR1 and CDR2: SGHTA and FQGNSA. The CDR3 spans 12 residues. The CDR3 loop is CASSLPSAVRDF. The DNA for the CDR3 is TGTGCCAGCAGCTTACCATCGGCGGTAAGGGATTTC.

There are many counts of this clonotype. The chain employs TRBV27 and TRBJ2-7; D might be TRBD2 (5 bases). CDR3 length equals 13 residues. Germline V lookup: CDR1 MNHEY, CDR2 SMNVEV (reference sequence). The ends were cut back, 6 bases at V and 0 bases at J, with 9 bases in the middle. The chain's CDR3 is CASSGLPSYEQYF. The CDR3 DNA follows: TGTGCCAGCAGCGGACTGCCCTCCTACGAGCAGTACTTC.

The CDR3 spells CAISGPGTSGNYEQYF. Written as DNA, the CDR3 is TGTGCCATCAGTGGGCCCGGGACTAGCGGGAACTACGAGCAGTACTTC. The chain employs TRBV10-3 and TRBJ2-7, with 13 bases identical to TRBD2. Germline CDR1 reads ENHRY; CDR2 reads SYGVKD. The CDR3 spans 16 residues. V shed 4 bases and J 3 bases; nucleotides not matched to a gene: 6.

The chain links TRBV6-1 to TRBJ1-4; D might be TRBD1 (5 bases). Germline V lookup: CDR1 MNHNS, CDR2 SASEGT. The CDR3 spans 14 residues. With 4 bases removed from V and 8 bases from J, the gap between germline ends came to 14 bases. For the CDR3, the DNA is TGTGCCAGCAGTGCCCCGCCGGGACGGGAAAAACTGTTTTTT. It yields the protein CASSAPPGREKLFF.

On this clonotype itself: The final CDR3 position lacks the conserved phenylalanine or tryptophan, pointing to a likely read error. The V gene is TRBV15, the J gene TRBJ1-1; no definite D call. Looked up from germline, CDR1 is LNHNV and CDR2 is YYDKDF (reference sequence). The CDR3 sequence is 12 residues long. Trimming took 10 bases from V and 6 from J, leaving 15 bases between them. The CDR3 DNA reads as TGTGCCAGCAGTTTAGGGATCGCTGAAGCTTTCTCT. It encodes CASSLGIAEAFS.

This clonotype was found a few times. CDR3 protein: CSGGGGADMNTEAFF. The CDR3 DNA follows: TGCAGCGGGGGTGGGGGGGCTGACATGAACACTGAAGCTTTCTTT. The genes are TRBV29-1 and TRBJ1-1; a weak D match, TRBD1 (6 bases). Trimming pared 7 bases from V and 0 bases from J, leaving 18 bases between. The CDR3 is 15 amino acids. Germline CDR1 SQVTM, CDR2 ANQGSEA.

The chain joins TRBV6-2 or TRBV6-3 to TRBJ1-5; D not resolved. This CDR3 region has 10 residues. V was shortened by 7 bases and J by 11 bases, with 9 bases between the two germline ends. Germline lookup yields CDR1 MNHEY and CDR2 SVGEGT. The DNA of the CDR3 is TGTGCCAGCAAGGACCGGGCCCAGCATTTT. It is translated as CASKDRAQHF.

The chain couples TRBV7-6 to TRBJ2-7; TRBD1 aligns across 8 bases. Germline V gene sequence: CDR1 SGHVS, CDR2 FNYEAQ. V was clipped by 5 bases and J by 2 bases; unmatched bases: 8. CDR3 length: 15 residues. CDR3 sequence reads: CASSTPGQVAYEQYF. CDR3 nucleotides: TGTGCCAGCAGCACACCGGGACAGGTGGCCTACGAGCAGTACTTC. The full variable domain, its missing parts supplied by reference TRBV7-6 and TRBJ2-7, is GAGVSQSPRYKVTKRGQDVALRCDPISGHVSLYWYRQALGQGPEFLTYFNYEAQQDKSGLPNDRFSAERPEGSISTLTIQRTEQRDSAMYRCASSTPGQVAYEQYFGPGTRLTVT.

Ten or more counts support this clonotype. The DNA of the CDR3 is TGTGCCAGCAGGCCCGGACGAGGGCCCGATAACTATGGCTACACCTTC. Protein sequence: CASRPGRGPDNYGYTF. The chain has TRBV11-2 and TRBJ1-2; D not certain. The CDR3 covers 16 residues. V was cut by 6 bases and J by 1 base, with 18 bases left in between. Germline V lookup: CDR1 SGHAT, CDR2 FQNNGV. Based on the CDR3 plus reference TRBV11-2 and TRBJ1-2, the full variable domain is EAGVAQSPRYKIIEKRQSVAFWCNPISGHATLYWYQQILGQGPKLLIQFQNNGVVDDSQLPKDRFSAERLKGVDSTLKIQPAKLEDSAVYLCASRPGRGPDNYGYTFGSGTRLTVV.

Here the CDR3 DNA reads TGTGCCAGCAGCTTAGATCCCGAGCGGGAGCTGTTTTTT. As protein: CASSLDPERELFF. This chain joins TRBV11-2 and TRBJ2-2; D gene ambiguous. Trimming took off 0 bases at V and 9 bases at J, with 8 bases between the two ends. The length of the CDR3 is 13 residues. Germline V lookup: CDR1 SGHAT, CDR2 FQNNGV. The full variable domain, in which reference TRBV11-2 and TRBJ2-2 provide the parts outside the CDR3, is EAGVAQSPRYKIIEKRQSVAFWCNPISGHATLYWYQQILGQGPKLLIQFQNNGVVDDSQLPKDRFSAERLKGVDSTLKIQPAKLEDSAVYLCASSLDPERELFFGEGSRLTVL.

There are many counts of this clonotype. V usage is TRBV7-6 and J usage is TRBJ1-1; 7 positions agree with TRBD1. The CDR3 length is 13 residues. Germline lookup yields CDR1 SGHVS and CDR2 FNYEAQ. V was clipped by 1 base and J by 7 bases; unmatched bases: 3. The CDR3 here is CASSLGYRGEAFF. CDR3 coding DNA: TGTGCCAGCAGCTTAGGTTACAGGGGTGAAGCTTTCTTT.

CDR3 loop: CSVVTPNSPGQRPSNYGYTF. CDR3 nucleotide sequence: TGCAGCGTTGTGACCCCCAATTCCCCGGGACAGCGTCCATCCAACTATGGCTACACCTTC. The V and J genes are TRBV29-1 and TRBJ1-2; 7 bases are shared with TRBD1. Germline CDR1 SQVTM, CDR2 ANQGSEA. The CDR3 consists of 20 residues. V trimming: 4 bases; J trimming: 2 bases; junction bases outside the gene matches: 25.

This clonotype appeared many times. The chain joins TRBV20-1 to TRBJ2-2; the D is unclear. V was cut by 3 bases and J by 1 base, with 12 bases left in between. In germline, CDR1 is DFQATT, CDR2 SNEGSKA (reference sequence). This CDR3 has 15 residues. The CDR3 spells CSASDPRRNTGELFF. The CDR3 DNA reads TGCAGTGCTAGCGACCCGAGGCGGAACACCGGGGAGCTGTTTTTT.

The rearrangement uses TRBV10-2 and TRBJ2-5; possibly TRBD2 for D (5 bases). CDR1 is WSHSY, CDR2 SAAADI, per germline. The length of the CDR3 is 15 residues. Trimming removed 0 bases at V and 4 bases at J, with 12 bases between. CDR3 in DNA: TGCGCCAGCAGTGAGTCACATGCCGAGGGAGAGACCCAGTACTTC. This gives the protein CASSESHAEGETQYF.

This clonotype has at least ten counts. CDR3 loop: CASSLIGGSRTGELFF. The CDR3 DNA reads TGTGCCAGCAGCTTAATCGGGGGCTCACGAACCGGGGAGCTGTTTTTT. This chain uses TRBV7-3 with TRBJ2-2; perhaps D is TRBD1 or TRBD2 (6 bases each). Trimming removed 1 base at V and 5 bases at J, with 14 bases between. The germline gives CDR1 SGHTA, CDR2 FQGTGA. The CDR3 is 16 amino acids. The full variable domain, rest sourced from reference TRBV7-3 and TRBJ2-2, is GAGVSQTPSNKVTEKGKYVELRCDPISGHTALYWYRQSLGQGPEFLIYFQGTGAADDSGLPNDRFFAVRPEGSVSTLKIQRTERGDSAVYLCASSLIGGSRTGELFFGEGSRLTVL.

As concerns this clonotype: The junction departs from germline at one end; a sequencing error may be responsible. The genes are TRBV7-9 and TRBJ1-2; 8 nucleotides match TRBD1. CDR1 and CDR2 (germline): SEHNR, FQNEAQ (reference sequence). The length of the CDR3 is 13 residues. The CDR3 nucleotides are TGTGCCACCAGCAGACGGACAGGGCGCGGCTACACCTTC. Amino acid sequence: CATSRRTGRGYTF.

Many counts were recorded for this clonotype. The chain has TRBV7-2 and TRBJ2-7; 8 nucleotides agree with TRBD2. Trimming removed 5 bases from V and 4 bases from J; junction bases left unmatched: 7. This CDR3 is 14 amino acids long. The germline gives CDR1 SGHTA, CDR2 FQGNSA. The CDR3 loop reads CASSLSGILYEQYF. The CDR3 DNA is TGTGCCAGCAGCCTTAGCGGGATTCTGTACGAGCAGTACTTC.

This clonotype was detected many times. V usage is TRBV5-7 and J usage is TRBJ1-2; D call uncertain. Being an ORF, TRBV5-7 has a function that is uncertain. Trimming stripped 0 bases from V and 5 bases from J, with 14 bases between. CDR3 length: 15 residues. CDR3 sequence reads: CASSLEAPVEYGYTF. Written as DNA, the CDR3 is TGTGCCAGCAGCTTGGAGGCACCGGTAGAGTATGGCTACACCTTC.

The chain couples TRBV5-5 to TRBJ2-6; possible D gene TRBD1, 5 bases. Trimming left V 5 bases short and J 10 bases short, with 19 bases between. This CDR3 has 15 amino acids. Germline values: CDR1 SGHKS, CDR2 YYEKEE (reference sequence). The CDR3 loop reads CASRTYELGVNVLTF. CDR3 bases: TGTGCCAGCAGAACGTATGAGCTAGGGGTGAACGTCCTGACTTTC.

This rearrangement joins TRBV5-1 to TRBJ2-2, with unresolved D. Germline V gene lookup returns CDR1 SGHRS and CDR2 YFSETQ. CDR3 length equals 13 residues. The V end was cut by 1 base, the J end by 6 bases, with 7 bases between. CDR3 nucleotides: TGCGCCAGCAGCTTGCGAAAGCCCGGGGAGCTGTTTTTT. Protein product: CASSLRKPGELFF.